A single sample gave rise to the 2 T cell receptor beta chains below, sequenced in a study of CD8 T cells in ankylosing spondylitis. Study-level findings and limits: A TCR beta motif made of fewer than ten highly homologous variants seemed typical of ankylosing spondylitis blood.

TCRdb redid the calling of the 5' RACE reads with MiXCR, one entry per CDR3 protein. Among about 500,000 distinct CDR3 sequences, roughly an eighth were seen once, and the ten largest hold under 7.5%. No antigens are known for them. Sequenced input: blood, either unsorted or a sorted T cell fraction (not recorded which). All receptors derive from a male donor with ankylosing spondylitis.

In this sample, this clonotype turned up a few times. The chain has TRBV5-1 and TRBJ2-5, with 9 bases lining up with TRBD1. CDR1 is SGHRS, CDR2 YFSETQ, per germline. V dropped 0 bases and J dropped 4; count of bases not matched to a gene: 4. The CDR3 length is 15 residues. The DNA for the CDR3 is TGCGCCAGCAGCTTGGCCGGGACAGGGTCAGAGACCCAGTACTTC. This encodes CASSLAGTGSETQYF.

The chain combines TRBV5-1 with TRBJ2-1; 10 bases map to TRBD2. Trimming took 7 bases from V and 5 from J; bases not matched to a gene: 6. The CDR3 totals 14 residues. Germline assignment: CDR1 SGHRS and CDR2 YFSETQ. CDR3 sequence: CASGQLAGNNEQFF. The CDR3 nucleotides are TGCGCCAGCGGCCAACTAGCGGGGAACAATGAGCAGTTCTTC.